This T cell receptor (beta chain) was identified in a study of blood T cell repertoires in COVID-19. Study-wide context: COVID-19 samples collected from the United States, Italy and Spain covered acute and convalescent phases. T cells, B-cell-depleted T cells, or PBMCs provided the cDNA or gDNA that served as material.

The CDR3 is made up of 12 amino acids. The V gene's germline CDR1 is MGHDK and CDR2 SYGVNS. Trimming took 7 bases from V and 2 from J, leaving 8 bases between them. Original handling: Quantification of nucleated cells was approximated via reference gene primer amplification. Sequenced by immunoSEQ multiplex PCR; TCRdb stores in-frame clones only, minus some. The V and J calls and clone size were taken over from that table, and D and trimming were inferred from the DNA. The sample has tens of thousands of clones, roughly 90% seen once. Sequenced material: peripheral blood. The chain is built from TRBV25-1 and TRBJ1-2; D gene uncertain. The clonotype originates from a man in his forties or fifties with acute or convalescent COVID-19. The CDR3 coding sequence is TGTGCCAGCAACGGAGGAAACTATGGCTACACCTTC. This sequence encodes CASNGGNYGYTF.